This T cell receptor beta chain derives from a study of blood T cell repertoires in COVID-19. At the level of the study: Sites in the United States, Italy and Spain provided acute and convalescent COVID-19 samples.

Clones were read by immunoSEQ multiplex PCR, and TCRdb kept only the in-frame ones, dropping some. Among about half a million clones, less than 90% were seen once, and the ten largest hold roughly 8.5%. In germline, CDR1 is MDHEN, CDR2 SYDVKM. The CDR3 totals 15 residues. V lost 1 base and J lost 2; bases outside the gene matches: 3. Participants' own reports of clinical history determined their cohort assignment. What was sequenced was PBMCs or T cells enriched from blood (not recorded which). The gene calls are TRBV28 and TRBJ2-5, with 8 nucleotides matching TRBD2. The TCR was taken from a woman in her sixties who had recovered from COVID-19. In nucleotides, the CDR3 is TGTGCCAGCAGTTTATCGGCTAGCGGGCAAGAGACCCAGTACTTC. It is translated as CASSLSASGQETQYF.